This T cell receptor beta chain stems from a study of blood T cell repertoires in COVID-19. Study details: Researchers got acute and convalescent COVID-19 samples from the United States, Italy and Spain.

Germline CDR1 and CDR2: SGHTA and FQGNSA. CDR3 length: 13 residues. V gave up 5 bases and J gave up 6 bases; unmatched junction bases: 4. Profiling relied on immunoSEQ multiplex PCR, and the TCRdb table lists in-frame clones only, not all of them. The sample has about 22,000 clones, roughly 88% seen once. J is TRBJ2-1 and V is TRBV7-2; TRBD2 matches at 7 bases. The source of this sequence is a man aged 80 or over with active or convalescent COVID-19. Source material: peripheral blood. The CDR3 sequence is CASSRLAVNEQFF. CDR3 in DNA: TGTGCCAGCAGCAGACTAGCTGTCAATGAGCAGTTCTTC.